These T cell receptor beta chains were read from a single sample in a study of cytomegalovirus exposure and HLA in healthy donors. Sequencing used immunoSEQ multiplex PCR; TCRdb keeps in-frame clones, though not all of them. In the table there are 200,000 to 300,000 clones, 70% to 90% of which are singletons. What was sequenced was PBMCs. These receptors were obtained from a woman aged 60 to 75 in good health and CMV-seropositive. Each CDR3 is given with its conserved first and last residue. The order of the fields is clone size, D gene, J gene, V gene, CDR3 DNA, CDR3 protein. A D gene is named only where the DNA matches it firmly. The size of a clone is reported for some rows only, either as once, few or many, or as a class for expanded clones.

>NA|TRBD1|TRBJ2-3|TRBV5-1
TGCGCCAGCAGCTGGGGGGACAGGGGTGCTCATACGCAGTATTTT
CASSWGDRGAHTQYF
>NA|NA|TRBJ1-2|TRBV10-3
TGTGCCATCAGTGAGTCAAGGGAAGGGGGCTATGGCTACACCTTC
CAISESREGGYGYTF
>NA|TRBD2|TRBJ2-1|TRBV19
TGTGCCAGTAGTAGCGGGAGAACTGTTAATGAGCAGTTCTTC
CASSSGRTVNEQFF
>NA|TRBD2|TRBJ2-7|TRBV27
TGTGCCAGCAGTTTAACTAGCGGGAGCGCCTACGAGCAGTACTTC
CASSLTSGSAYEQYF
>NA|NA|TRBJ1-4|TRBV2
TGTGCCAGCAGGGAGGACAGCCAGAATGAAAAACTGTTTTTT
CASREDSQNEKLFF
>NA|TRBD1|TRBJ1-1|TRBV5-1
TGCGCCAGCAGCTCCCGACAGGGAGGCACTGAAGCTTTCTTT
CASSSRQGGTEAFF
>NA|TRBD1|TRBJ2-7|TRBV6-6
TGTGCCAGCAGTTTCAGGGGGTACGAGCAGTACTTC
CASSFRGYEQYF
>NA|NA|TRBJ2-4|TRBV2
TGTGCCAGCAGTGTCGACATTCAGTACTTC
CASSVDIQYF
>NA|TRBD2|TRBJ2-3|TRBV11-2
TGTGCCAGCAGCGCCGGACTAGCGGGAGCAGGAGATACGCAGTATTTT
CASSAGLAGAGDTQYF
>NA|TRBD1|TRBJ1-4|TRBV25-1
TGTGCCAGCAGTGTGGACAGGAGGTTGGGTGAAAAACTGTTTTTT
CASSVDRRLGEKLFF
>NA|NA|TRBJ1-1|TRBV19
TGTGCCAGTAGTACAGGGTGGAGTAACACTGAAGCTTTCTTT
CASSTGWSNTEAFF
>NA|TRBD2|TRBJ2-1|TRBV5-5
TGTGCCAGCAGCTTTCGGAGTAGCGGGCGGAATGAGCAGTTCTTC
CASSFRSSGRNEQFF
>NA|NA|TRBJ2-3|TRBV7-8
TGTGCCAGCAGCTTAGACATGTGGGAGCGGCGCACAGATACGCAGTATTTT
CASSLDMWERRTDTQYF
>few|NA|TRBJ1-5|TRBV6-5
TGTGCCAGCAGTACCGGTTATAGCAATCAGCCCCAGCATTTT
CASSTGYSNQPQHF
>NA|NA|TRBJ2-1|TRBV30
TGTGCCTGGACCCTGAGGAATGAGCAGTTCTTC
CAWTLRNEQFF
>NA|NA|TRBJ2-7|TRBV27
TGTGCCAGCAGTCGGGACTTGGGGTTCTACGAGCAGTACTTC
CASSRDLGFYEQYF
>NA|TRBD2|TRBJ2-7|TRBV7-9
TGTTCCAGCAGCTCCGGGGGGTCCTACGAGCAGTACTTC
CSSSSGGSYEQYF
>NA|TRBD1|TRBJ1-2|TRBV28
TGTGCCAGCAGTTTGGCACAGACAGGGGGCTATGGCTACACCTTC
CASSLAQTGGYGYTF
>NA|NA|TRBJ2-2|TRBV9
TGTGCCAGCAGCGTGGCCTTAACCGGGGAGCTGTTTTTT
CASSVALTGELFF
>NA|NA|TRBJ1-5|TRBV30
TGTGCCTGGAGTGACGGGGGACAGCCCCAGCATTTT
CAWSDGGQPQHF
>NA|TRBD1|TRBJ2-5|TRBV11-2
TGTGCCAGCAGCTTAGGTCAGACAGGGTGGCGGGAGACCCAGTACTTC
CASSLGQTGWRETQYF
>NA|NA|TRBJ1-5|TRBV5-6
TGTGCCAGCAGCTTGTTCGCGGGGCCGGGTCAGCCCCAGCATTTT
CASSLFAGPGQPQHF
>NA|TRBD1|TRBJ2-5|TRBV12-5
TGTGCTAGTGCCCGGGACAGGGGCCGTCCGCTAGTAGACTTC
CASARDRGRPLVDF
>NA|NA|TRBJ2-4|TRBV30
TGTGCCTGGAGTGTACTAGCAGCCAAAAACATTCAGTACTTC
CAWSVLAAKNIQYF
>NA|NA|TRBJ2-7|TRBV11-1
TGTGCCAGCAGCCTACAAGAGGGTTCGGGAGTGCAGTACTTC
CASSLQEGSGVQYF
>NA|TRBD1|TRBJ2-7|TRBV9
TGTGCCAGCAGCGCCGGACAGGACTACGAGCAGTACTTC
CASSAGQDYEQYF
>NA|NA|TRBJ2-7|TRBV19
TGTGCCAGTGAGGGGCGGGGAGACAAAGCCTACGAGCAGTACTTC
CASEGRGDKAYEQYF
>NA|NA|TRBJ2-1|TRBV6-1
TGTGCCAGCAGTGAAGGAGGACAGTCCAATGAGCAGTTCTTC
CASSEGGQSNEQFF
>NA|TRBD1|TRBJ2-7|TRBV6-1
TGTGCCAGCAGTGACCCCGGGACAGGATATCTCGAGCAGTACTTC
CASSDPGTGYLEQYF
>NA|TRBD2|TRBJ2-7|TRBV27
TGTGCCAGCAGACGGCCCCTAGCGGGAAAGTACGAGCAGTACTTC
CASRRPLAGKYEQYF
>NA|TRBD1|TRBJ2-7|TRBV10-3
TGTGCCATCCGAACTACCGGGACAGGGGGCGCCCAGCAGTACTTC
CAIRTTGTGGAQQYF
>NA|TRBD2|TRBJ2-1|TRBV6-1
TGTGCCAGCAGTGCACTCGGACTAGACTACAATGAGCAGTTCTTC
CASSALGLDYNEQFF
>NA|NA|TRBJ2-5|TRBV9
TGTGCCAGCAGCCCCTCGCAGGGGGGAGGCCAAGAGACCCAGTACTTC
CASSPSQGGGQETQYF
>NA|NA|TRBJ2-2|TRBV7-3
TGTGCCAGCAGCTTAGGCGGGGCCCTGGGAACCGGGGAGCTGTTTTTT
CASSLGGALGTGELFF
>once|TRBD2|TRBJ2-5|TRBV15
TGTGCCACCAGCAGAGTTGGGGTAGCGGGAGTGGCCGAGACCCAGTACTTC
CATSRVGVAGVAETQYF
>NA|NA|TRBJ1-2|TRBV28
TGTGCCAGCACCCTAGGAGGGGCAGATCCTTTCTATGGCTACACCTTC
CASTLGGADPFYGYTF
>NA|TRBD2|TRBJ2-7|TRBV10-2
TGCGCCAGCTCGAGAGCGGGAGATACCGAGCAGTACTTC
CASSRAGDTEQYF
>NA|TRBD1|TRBJ2-6|TRBV28
TGTGCCAGCAGTTCGACAGGGGGCTCTGGGGCCAACGTCCTGACTTTC
CASSSTGGSGANVLTF
>NA|NA|TRBJ2-5|TRBV9
TGTGCCAGCAGCCCACGACAGGCCAGACAAGAGACCCAGTACTTC
CASSPRQARQETQYF
>NA|TRBD1|TRBJ1-4|TRBV15
TGTGCCACCAGCAGAGATCAGGGGGCGAGGGAAAAACTGTTTTTT
CATSRDQGAREKLFF
>NA|TRBD1|TRBJ1-6|TRBV28
TGTGCCAGCAAAAATGACAGGGGAAATTCACCCCTCCACTTT
CASKNDRGNSPLHF
>NA|NA|TRBJ1-5|TRBV15
TGTGCCACCAGCAGACAGGGAAGCCAGCCCCAGCATTTT
CATSRQGSQPQHF